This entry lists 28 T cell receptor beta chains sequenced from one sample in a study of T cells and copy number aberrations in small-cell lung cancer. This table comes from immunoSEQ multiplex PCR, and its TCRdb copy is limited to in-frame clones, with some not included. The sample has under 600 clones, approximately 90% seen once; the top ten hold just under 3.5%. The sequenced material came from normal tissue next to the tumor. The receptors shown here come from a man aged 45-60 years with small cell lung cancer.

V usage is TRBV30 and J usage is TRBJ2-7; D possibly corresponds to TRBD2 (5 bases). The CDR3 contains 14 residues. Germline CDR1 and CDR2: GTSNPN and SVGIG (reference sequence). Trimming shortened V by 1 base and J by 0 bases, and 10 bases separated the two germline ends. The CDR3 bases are TGTGCCTGGAGTGCACCGGGGAGCTCCTACGAGCAGTACTTC. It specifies CAWSAPGSSYEQYF.

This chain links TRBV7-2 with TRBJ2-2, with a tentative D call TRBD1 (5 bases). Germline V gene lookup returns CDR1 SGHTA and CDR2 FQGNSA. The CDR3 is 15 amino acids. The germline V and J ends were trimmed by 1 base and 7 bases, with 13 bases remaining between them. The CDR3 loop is CASSLVWSQGGELFF. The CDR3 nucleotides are TGTGCCAGCAGCTTAGTGTGGTCGCAGGGCGGGGAGCTGTTTTTT. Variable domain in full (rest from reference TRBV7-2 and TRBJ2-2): GAGVSQSPSNKVTEKGKDVELRCDPISGHTALYWYRQSLGQGLEFLIYFQGNSAPDKSGLPSDRFSAERTGGSVSTLTIQRTQQEDSAVYLCASSLVWSQGGELFFGEGSRLTVL.

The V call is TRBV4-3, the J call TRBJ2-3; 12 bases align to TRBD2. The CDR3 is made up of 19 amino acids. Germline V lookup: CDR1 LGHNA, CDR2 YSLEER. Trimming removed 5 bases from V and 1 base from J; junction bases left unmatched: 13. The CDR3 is CASSSGALAGGLGTDTQYF. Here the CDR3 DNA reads TGCGCCAGCAGCTCAGGGGCTCTAGCGGGAGGGCTTGGCACAGATACGCAGTATTTT.

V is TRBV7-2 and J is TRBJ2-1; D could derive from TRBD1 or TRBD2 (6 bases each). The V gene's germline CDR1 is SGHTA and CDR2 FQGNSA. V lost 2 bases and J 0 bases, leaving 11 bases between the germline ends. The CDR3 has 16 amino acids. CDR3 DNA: TGTGCCAGCAGCTTACTCGGAGGGGGCTCCTACAATGAGCAGTTCTTC. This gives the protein CASSLLGGGSYNEQFF.

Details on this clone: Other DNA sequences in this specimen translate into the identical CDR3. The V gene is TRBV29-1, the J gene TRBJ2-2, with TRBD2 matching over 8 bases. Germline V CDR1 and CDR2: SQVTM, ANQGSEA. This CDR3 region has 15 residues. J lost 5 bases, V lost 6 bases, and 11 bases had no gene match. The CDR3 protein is CSVQNTGGGTGELFF. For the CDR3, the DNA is TGCAGCGTCCAAAACACGGGAGGGGGAACCGGGGAGCTGTTTTTT.

DNA for the CDR3: TGTGCCAGCAGTGAGCCGACTAGCGGTGAAGAGACCCAGTACTTC. The encoded protein is CASSEPTSGEETQYF. The V call is TRBV25-1, the J call TRBJ2-5; 9 bases match TRBD2. CDR1 and CDR2 (germline): MGHDK, SYGVNS. The CDR3 sequence is 15 residues long. With V trimmed by 3 bases and J by 3 bases, 5 bases remained unmatched.

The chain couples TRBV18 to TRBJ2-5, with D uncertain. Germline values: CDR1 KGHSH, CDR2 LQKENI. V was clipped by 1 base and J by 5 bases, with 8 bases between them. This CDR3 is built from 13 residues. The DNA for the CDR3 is TGTGCCAGCTCACCACGAAGTGGCGAGACCCAGTACTTC. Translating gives CASSPRSGETQYF.

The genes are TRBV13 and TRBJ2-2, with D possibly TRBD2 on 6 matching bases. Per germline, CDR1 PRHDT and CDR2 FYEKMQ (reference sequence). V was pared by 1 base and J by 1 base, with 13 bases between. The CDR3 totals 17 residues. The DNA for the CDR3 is TGTGCCAGCAGCTTAGCTGGTCTAGCGAAGAACACCGGGGAGCTGTTTTTT. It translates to CASSLAGLAKNTGELFF.

CDR3 protein: CASSVGNVGGNTIYF. As DNA, the CDR3 is TGTGCCAGCAGCGTCGGTAATGTGGGCGGAAACACCATATATTTT. The chain uses TRBV9 and TRBJ1-3; D remains ambiguous. V shed 2 bases and J shed 4 bases, with 13 bases lying between them. CDR1 SGDLS and CDR2 YYNGEE come from the germline V gene. This CDR3 spans 15 amino acids. The variable domain in full, completed from reference TRBV9 and TRBJ1-3, reads DSGVTQTPKHLITATGQRVTLRCSPRSGDLSVYWYQQSLDQGLQFLIQYYNGEERAKGNILERFSAQQFPDLHSELNLSSLELGDSALYFCASSVGNVGGNTIYFGEGSWLTVV.

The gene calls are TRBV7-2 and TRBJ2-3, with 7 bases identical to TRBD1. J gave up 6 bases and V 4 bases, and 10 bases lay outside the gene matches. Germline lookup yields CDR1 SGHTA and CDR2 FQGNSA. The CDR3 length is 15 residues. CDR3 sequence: CASSWVGGGLDTQYF. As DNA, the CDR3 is TGTGCCAGCAGCTGGGTAGGGGGCGGGTTGGATACGCAGTATTTT.

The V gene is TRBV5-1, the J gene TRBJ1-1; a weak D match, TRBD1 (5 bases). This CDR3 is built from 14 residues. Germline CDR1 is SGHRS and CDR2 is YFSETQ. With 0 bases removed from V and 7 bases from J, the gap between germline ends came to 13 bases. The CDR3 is CASSLAGREDEAFF. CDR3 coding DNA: TGCGCCAGCAGCTTGGCCGGCAGGGAGGATGAAGCTTTCTTT.

DNA of the CDR3: TGTGCCAGCAGCCCAGACCCTCAAAACTATGGCTACACCTTC. This codes for CASSPDPQNYGYTF. The chain couples TRBV7-9 to TRBJ1-2; D gene ambiguous. The germline V gene has CDR1 SEHNR and CDR2 FQNEAQ (reference sequence). This CDR3 contains 14 residues. The V end lost 5 bases, the J end lost 2 bases, and 12 bases lay between the germline ends.

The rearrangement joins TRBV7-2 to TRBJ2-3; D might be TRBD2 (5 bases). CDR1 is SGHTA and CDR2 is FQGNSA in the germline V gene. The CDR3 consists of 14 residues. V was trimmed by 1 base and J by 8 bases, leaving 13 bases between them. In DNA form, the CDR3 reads TGTGCCAGCAGCTTAGTCCTGGGAGATGGTACGCAGTATTTT. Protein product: CASSLVLGDGTQYF.

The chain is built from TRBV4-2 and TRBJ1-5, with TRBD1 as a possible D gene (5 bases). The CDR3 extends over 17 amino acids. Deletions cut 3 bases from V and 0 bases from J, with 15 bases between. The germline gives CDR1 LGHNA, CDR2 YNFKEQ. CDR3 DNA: TGTGCCAGCAGCCAGCCCGGGACGGAACCTAGCAATCAGCCCCAGCATTTT. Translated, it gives CASSQPGTEPSNQPQHF.

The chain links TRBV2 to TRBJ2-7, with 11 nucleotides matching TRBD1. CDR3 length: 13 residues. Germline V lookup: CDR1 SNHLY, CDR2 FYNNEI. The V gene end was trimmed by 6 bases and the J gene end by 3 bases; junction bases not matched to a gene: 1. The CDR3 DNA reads TGTGCCAGCAGGGGGACAGGGGGCTACGAGCAGTACTTC. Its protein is CASRGTGGYEQYF.

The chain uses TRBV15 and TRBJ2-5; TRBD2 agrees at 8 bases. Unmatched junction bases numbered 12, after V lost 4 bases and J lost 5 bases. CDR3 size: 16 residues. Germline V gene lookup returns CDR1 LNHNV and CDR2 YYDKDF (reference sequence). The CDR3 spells CATSTQRGLGTETQYF. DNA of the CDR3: TGTGCCACCAGCACCCAGCGGGGGCTGGGGACGGAGACCCAGTACTTC.

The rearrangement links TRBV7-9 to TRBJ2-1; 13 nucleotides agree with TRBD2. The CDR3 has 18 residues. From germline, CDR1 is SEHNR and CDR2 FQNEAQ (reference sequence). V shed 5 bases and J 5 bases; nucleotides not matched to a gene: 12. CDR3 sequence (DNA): TGTGCCAGCAGCCCGGCCGTACTGGGACTAGCGGGAAACAATGAGCAGTTCTTC. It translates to CASSPAVLGLAGNNEQFF.

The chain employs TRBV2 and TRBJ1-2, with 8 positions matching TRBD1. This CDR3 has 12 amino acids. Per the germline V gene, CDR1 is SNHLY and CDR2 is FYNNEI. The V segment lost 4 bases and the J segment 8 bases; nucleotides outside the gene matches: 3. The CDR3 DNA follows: TGTGCCAGCAGTGCGACAGGGGACGGCTACACCTTC. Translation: CASSATGDGYTF.

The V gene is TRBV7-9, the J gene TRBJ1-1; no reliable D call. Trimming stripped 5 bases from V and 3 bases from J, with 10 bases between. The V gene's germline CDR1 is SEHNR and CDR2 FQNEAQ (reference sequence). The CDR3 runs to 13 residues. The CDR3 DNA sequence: TGTGCCAGCAGCCCTTCTGGGGACACTGAAGCTTTCTTT. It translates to CASSPSGDTEAFF.

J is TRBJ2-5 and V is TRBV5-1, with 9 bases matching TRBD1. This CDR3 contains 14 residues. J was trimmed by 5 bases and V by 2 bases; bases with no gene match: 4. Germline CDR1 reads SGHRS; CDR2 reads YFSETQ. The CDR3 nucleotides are TGCGCCAGCAGCTTAACAGGGGGCGGGGAGACCCAGTACTTC. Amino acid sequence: CASSLTGGGETQYF.

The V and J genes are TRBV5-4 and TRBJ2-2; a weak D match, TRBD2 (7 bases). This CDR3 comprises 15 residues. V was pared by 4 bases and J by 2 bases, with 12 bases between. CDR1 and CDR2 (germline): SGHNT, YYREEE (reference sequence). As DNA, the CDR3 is TGTGCCAGCAGCGGTAGGGGGGGCAACACCGGGGAGCTGTTTTTT. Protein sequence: CASSGRGGNTGELFF.

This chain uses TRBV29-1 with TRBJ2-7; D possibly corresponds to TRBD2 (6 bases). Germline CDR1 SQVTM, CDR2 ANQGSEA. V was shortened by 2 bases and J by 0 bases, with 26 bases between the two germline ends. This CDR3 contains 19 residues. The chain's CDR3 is CSVETQTPAAAGSSYEQYF. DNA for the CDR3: TGCAGCGTTGAAACTCAGACTCCAGCCGCTGCGGGATCCTCCTACGAGCAGTACTTC.

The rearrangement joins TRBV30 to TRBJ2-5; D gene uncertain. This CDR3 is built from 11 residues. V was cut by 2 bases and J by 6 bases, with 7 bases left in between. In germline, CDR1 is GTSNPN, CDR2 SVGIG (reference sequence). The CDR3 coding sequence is TGTGCCTGGAGTCCCCTGAAGACCCAGTACTTC. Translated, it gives CAWSPLKTQYF.

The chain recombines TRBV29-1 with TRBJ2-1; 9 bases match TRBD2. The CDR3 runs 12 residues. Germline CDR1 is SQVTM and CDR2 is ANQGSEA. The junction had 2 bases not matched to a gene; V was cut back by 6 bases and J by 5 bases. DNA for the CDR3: TGCAGCGTAGGGACTAGCCACAATGAGCAGTTCTTC. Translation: CSVGTSHNEQFF.

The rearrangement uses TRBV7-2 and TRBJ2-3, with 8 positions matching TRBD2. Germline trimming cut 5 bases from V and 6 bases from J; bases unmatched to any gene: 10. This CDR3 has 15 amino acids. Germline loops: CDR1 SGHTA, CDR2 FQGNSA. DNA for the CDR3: TGTGCCAGCAGCGTTTTAGCGGGAAGGTTCGATACGCAGTATTTT. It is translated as CASSVLAGRFDTQYF.

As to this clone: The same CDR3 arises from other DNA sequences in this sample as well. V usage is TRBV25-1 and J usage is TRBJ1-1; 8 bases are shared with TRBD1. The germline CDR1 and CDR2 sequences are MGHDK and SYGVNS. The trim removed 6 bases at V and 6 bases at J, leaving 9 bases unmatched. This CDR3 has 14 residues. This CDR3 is CASSPVDRDAEAFF. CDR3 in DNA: TGTGCCAGCAGCCCCGTGGACAGGGACGCTGAAGCTTTCTTT.

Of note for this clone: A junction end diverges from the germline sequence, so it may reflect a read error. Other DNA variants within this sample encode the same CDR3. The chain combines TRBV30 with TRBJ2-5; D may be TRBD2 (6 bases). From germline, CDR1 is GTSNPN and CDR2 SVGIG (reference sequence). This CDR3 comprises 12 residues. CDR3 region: CAWSFAGETQYF. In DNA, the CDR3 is TGCGCCTGGAGTTTTGCGGGGGAGACCCAGTACTTC. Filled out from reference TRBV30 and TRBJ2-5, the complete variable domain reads SQTIHQWPATLVQPVGSPLSLECTVEGTSNPNLYWYRQAAGRGLQLLFYSVGIGQISSEVPQNLSASRPQDRQFILSSKKLLLSDSGFYLCAWSFAGETQYFGPGTRLLVL.

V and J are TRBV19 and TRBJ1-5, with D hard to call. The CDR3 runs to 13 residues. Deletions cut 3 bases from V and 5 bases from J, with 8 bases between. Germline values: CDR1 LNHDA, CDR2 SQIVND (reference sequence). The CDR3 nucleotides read TGTGCCAGTAGTATGAGCCCATATCAGCCCCAGCATTTT. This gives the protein CASSMSPYQPQHF.